The clone carrying this T cell receptor beta chain was counted between two and nine times. The germline V gene encodes CDR1 SGHTA and CDR2 FQGTGA. Trimming took 6 bases from V and 5 from J; bases not matched to a gene: 11. The CDR3 length is 15 residues. The protocol was immunoSEQ multiplex PCR, while the TCRdb copy is restricted to in-frame clones and leaves out a portion. The repertoire includes about 140,000 clones, approximately 84% of them detected once, and less than 4% sits in the top ten. The data stem from a study of blood T cell repertoires in COVID-19. Study summary: Sources were T cells, B-cell-depleted T cells, or PBMCs; the material itself was cDNA or gDNA.

Everyone who took part was roughly 18 to 89 years old, and they came from 20 to 25 US areas. This TCR derives from a woman aged 45-65 years with acute COVID-19. The chain uses TRBV7-3 and TRBJ2-7; 9 bases agree with TRBD2. Material for sequencing was PBMCs or T cells enriched from blood (not recorded which). CDR3 in DNA: TGTGCCAGCAGTCCGAGGGGTAGCGGGAGCCACGAGCAGTACTTC. Protein product: CASSPRGSGSHEQYF.